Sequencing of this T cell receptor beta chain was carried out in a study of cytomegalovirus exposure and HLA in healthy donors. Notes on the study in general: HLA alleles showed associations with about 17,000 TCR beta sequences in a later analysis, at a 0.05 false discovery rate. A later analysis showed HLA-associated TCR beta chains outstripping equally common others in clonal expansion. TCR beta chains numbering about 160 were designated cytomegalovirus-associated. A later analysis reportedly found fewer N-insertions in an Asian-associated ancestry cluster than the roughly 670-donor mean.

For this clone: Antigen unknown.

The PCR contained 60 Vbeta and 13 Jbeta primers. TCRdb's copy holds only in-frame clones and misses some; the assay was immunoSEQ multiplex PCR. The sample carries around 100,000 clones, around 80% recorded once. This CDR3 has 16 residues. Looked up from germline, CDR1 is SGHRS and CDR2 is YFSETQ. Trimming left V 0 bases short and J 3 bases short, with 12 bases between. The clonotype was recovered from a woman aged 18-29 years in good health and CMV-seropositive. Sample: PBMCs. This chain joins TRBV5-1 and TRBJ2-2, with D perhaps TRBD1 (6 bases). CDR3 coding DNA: TGCGCCAGCAGCTTGGCCGGACAGAGTTACACCGGGGAGCTGTTTTTT. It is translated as CASSLAGQSYTGELFF.